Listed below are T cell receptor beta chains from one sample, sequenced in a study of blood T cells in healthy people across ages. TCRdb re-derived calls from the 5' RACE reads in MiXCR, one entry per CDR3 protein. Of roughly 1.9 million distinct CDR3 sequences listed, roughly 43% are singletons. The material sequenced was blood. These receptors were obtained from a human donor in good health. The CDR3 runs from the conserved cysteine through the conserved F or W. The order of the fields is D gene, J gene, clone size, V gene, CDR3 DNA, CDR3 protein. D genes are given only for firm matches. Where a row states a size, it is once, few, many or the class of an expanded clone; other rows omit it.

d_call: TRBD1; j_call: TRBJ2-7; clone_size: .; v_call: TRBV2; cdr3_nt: TGTGCCAGCAGCGCCGGGACAGGGGAGACCTACGAGCAGTACTTC; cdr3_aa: CASSAGTGETYEQYF
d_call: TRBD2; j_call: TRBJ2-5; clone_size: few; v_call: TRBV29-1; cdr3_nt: TGCAGCGTTGGGACTAGCGGGGGCCCACAAGAGACCCAGTACTTC; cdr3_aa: CSVGTSGGPQETQYF
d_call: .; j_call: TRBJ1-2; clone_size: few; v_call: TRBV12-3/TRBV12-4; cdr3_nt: TGTGCCAGCAGTTTCCGCCGGGACTCCGGGAACTATGGCTACACCTTC; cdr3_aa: CASSFRRDSGNYGYTF
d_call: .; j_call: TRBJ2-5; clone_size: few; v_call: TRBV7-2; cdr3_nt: TGTGCCAGCCGAGTATTAGGGACCCAGTACTTC; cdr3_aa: CASRVLGTQYF
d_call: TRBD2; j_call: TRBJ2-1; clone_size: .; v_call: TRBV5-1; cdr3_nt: TGCGCCAGCAGCCGCCCGACTAGCGGGGGGGCTCTGGTCAATGAGCAGTTCTTC; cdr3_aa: CASSRPTSGGALVNEQFF
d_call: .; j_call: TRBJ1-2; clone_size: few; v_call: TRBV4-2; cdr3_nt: TGTGCCAGCAGCCAAGAAGGCGCGGAGTTCAGCTATGGCTACACCTTC; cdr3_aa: CASSQEGAEFSYGYTF
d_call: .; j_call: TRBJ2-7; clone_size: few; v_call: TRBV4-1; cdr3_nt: TGCGCCAGCAGCCAAGAATGGGCCGAGGTGGCCTACGAGCAGTACTTC; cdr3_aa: CASSQEWAEVAYEQYF
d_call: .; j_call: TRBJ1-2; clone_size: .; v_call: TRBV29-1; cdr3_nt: TGCAGCGTTCAAAAGGCAGGACCGTATGGCTACACCTTC; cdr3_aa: CSVQKAGPYGYTF
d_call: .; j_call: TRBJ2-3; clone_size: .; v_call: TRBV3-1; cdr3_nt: TGTGCCAGCAGCCAATCTATCGGCAGGGGTACGCAGTATTTT; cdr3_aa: CASSQSIGRGTQYF
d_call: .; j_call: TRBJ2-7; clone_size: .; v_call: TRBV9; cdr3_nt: TGTGCCAGCAGCGTAGGTGTAGGGAACACCTACGAGCAGTACTTC; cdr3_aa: CASSVGVGNTYEQYF
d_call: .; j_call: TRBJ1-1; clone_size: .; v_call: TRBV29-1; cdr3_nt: TGCAGCGGAGGGGACGCTGAAGCTTTCTTT; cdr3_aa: CSGGDAEAFF
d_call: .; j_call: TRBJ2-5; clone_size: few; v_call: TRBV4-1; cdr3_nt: TGCGCCAGCAGCCAAGTGGAGGGGGTTTGGGAGACCCAGTACTTC; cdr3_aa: CASSQVEGVWETQYF
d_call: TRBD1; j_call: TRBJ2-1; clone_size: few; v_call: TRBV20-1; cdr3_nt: TGCAGTGCTGGAGCAGGACAGGGGGCGCGTAATCAGTTCTTC; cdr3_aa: CSAGAGQGARNQFF
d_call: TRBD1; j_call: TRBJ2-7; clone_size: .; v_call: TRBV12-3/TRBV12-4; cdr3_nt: TGTGCCAGCAGCCTAACCCGAGGGACAGGAAAAGAGACCCTGTACTTC; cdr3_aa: CASSLTRGTGKETLYF
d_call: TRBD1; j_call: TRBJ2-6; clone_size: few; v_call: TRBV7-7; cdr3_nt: TGTGCCAGCAGCCCCGGGACAGCCTTCTCTGGGGCCAACGTCCTGACTTTC; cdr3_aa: CASSPGTAFSGANVLTF
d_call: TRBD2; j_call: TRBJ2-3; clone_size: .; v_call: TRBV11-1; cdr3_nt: TGTGCCAGCAGCTTTTTGGAGGGACTAGCGGGGACCCTTGCCCCAACAGATACGCAGTATTTT; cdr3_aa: CASSFLEGLAGTLAPTDTQYF
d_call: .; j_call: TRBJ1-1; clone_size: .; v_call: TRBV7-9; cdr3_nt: TGTGCCAGCAGCTTAGTTAGGGGGGCGGATGAAGCTTTCTTT; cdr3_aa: CASSLVRGADEAFF
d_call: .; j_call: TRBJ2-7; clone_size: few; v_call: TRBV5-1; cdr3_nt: TGCGCCAGCAGCTTCGTCGAGGGGCTTAGCTCCTACGAGCAGTACTTC; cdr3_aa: CASSFVEGLSSYEQYF
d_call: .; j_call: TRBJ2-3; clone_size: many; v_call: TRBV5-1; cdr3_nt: TGCGCCAGCACCAGTTTAGACTTTAGCACAGATACGCAGTATTTT; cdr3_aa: CASTSLDFSTDTQYF
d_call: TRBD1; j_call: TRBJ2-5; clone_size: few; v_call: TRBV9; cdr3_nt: TGTGCCAGCAGCGTAGGGACAGGCCACGCGCGAGAGACCCAGTACTTC; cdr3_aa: CASSVGTGHARETQYF
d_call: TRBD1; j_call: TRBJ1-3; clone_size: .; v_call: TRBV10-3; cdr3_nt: TGTGCCATCAGTGATTCAGTTGGGACAGGGGAAAACACCATATATTTT; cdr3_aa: CAISDSVGTGENTIYF
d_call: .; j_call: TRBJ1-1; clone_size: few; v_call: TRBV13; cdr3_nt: TGTGCCAGCAGCGCATCCGAACAGGGGAACACTGAAGCTTTCTTT; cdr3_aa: CASSASEQGNTEAFF
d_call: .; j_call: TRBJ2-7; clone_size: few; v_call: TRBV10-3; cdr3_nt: TGTGCCATCAGTGAGCAGGGCTACGAGCAGTACTTC; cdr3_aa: CAISEQGYEQYF
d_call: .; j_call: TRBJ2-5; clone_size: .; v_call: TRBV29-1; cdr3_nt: TGCAGCGTTGAAGATGAGGGACGTCCAGAGACCCAGTACTTC; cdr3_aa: CSVEDEGRPETQYF
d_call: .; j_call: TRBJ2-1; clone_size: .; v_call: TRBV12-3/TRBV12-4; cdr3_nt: TGTGCCAGCAGTCCCTCCGGGGCGGGTGAGCAGTTCTTC; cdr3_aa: CASSPSGAGEQFF
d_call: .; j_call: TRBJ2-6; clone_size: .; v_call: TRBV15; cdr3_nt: TGTGCCACCAGCCTAAGGCGTTCTGGGGCCAACGTCCTGACTTTC; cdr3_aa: CATSLRRSGANVLTF
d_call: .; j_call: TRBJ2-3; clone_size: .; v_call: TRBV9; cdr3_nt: TGTGCCAGCAGCGTAGATCGGGATACGCAGTATTTT; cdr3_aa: CASSVDRDTQYF
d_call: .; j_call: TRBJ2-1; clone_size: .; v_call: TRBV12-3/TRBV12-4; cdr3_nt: TGTGCCAGCAGTTTAAGACTAGCCAGGGGGGAGCAGTTCTTC; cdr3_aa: CASSLRLARGEQFF
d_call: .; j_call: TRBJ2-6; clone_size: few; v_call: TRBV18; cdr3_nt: TGTGCCAGCTCACCACCAGAACGGACAGTCTCTGGGGCCAACGTCCTGACTTTC; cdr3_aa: CASSPPERTVSGANVLTF
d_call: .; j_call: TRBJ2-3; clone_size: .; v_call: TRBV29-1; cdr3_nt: TGCAGCGTTGAGTCCGGGGACAACACAGATACGCAGTATTTT; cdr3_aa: CSVESGDNTDTQYF
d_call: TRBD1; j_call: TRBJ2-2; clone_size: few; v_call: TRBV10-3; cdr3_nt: TGTGCCATCAGGGCCGGACAGGGGACGAACACCGGGGAGCTGTTTTTT; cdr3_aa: CAIRAGQGTNTGELFF
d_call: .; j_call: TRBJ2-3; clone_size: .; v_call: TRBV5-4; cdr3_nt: TGTGCCAGCAGCTTTAAGGGGTCCGGAGATACGCAGTATTTT; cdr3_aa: CASSFKGSGDTQYF
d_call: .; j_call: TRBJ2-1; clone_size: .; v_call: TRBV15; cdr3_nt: TGTGCCACCAGCAGACAATTAGGGCGGTGGAGGGGCTCCTACAATGAGCAGTTCTTC; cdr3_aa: CATSRQLGRWRGSYNEQFF
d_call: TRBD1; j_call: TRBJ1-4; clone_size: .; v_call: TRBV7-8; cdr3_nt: TGTGCCAGCGCCAAAGAACAGGGGATTAATGAAAAACTGTTTTTT; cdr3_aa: CASAKEQGINEKLFF